Presented here are 28 T cell receptor beta chains from one specimen sequenced in a study of blood T cells in healthy people across ages. A sample-barcoded 5' primer and a J-beta primer mix were used in a second PCR of about 6 to 12 cycles. One entry per CDR3 protein, called by TCRdb with MiXCR from the 5' RACE reads. The sample contains 1.5 million to 2 million distinct CDR3 sequences, approximately 40% of which appear only once. Material for sequencing was blood. Receptors originate from a human donor in good health.

Worth noting for this clonotype: At one of its ends the junction is not consistent with the germline gene, which may arise from a read error. This sequence joins TRBV9 and TRBJ1-2; 8 bases match TRBD1. Germline CDR1 is SGDLS and CDR2 is YYNGEE. The CDR3 has 15 residues. The CDR3 reads CVSSASDREIYGYTF. The CDR3 DNA follows: TGTGTCAGCAGCGCCTCGGACAGGGAGATCTATGGCTACACCTTC. The variable domain in full, completed from reference TRBV9 and TRBJ1-2, reads DSGVTQTPKHLITATGQRVTLRCSPRSGDLSVYWYQQSLDQGLQFLIQYYNGEERAKGNILERFSAQQFPDLHSELNLSSLELGDSALYFCVSSASDREIYGYTFGSGTRLTVV.

This clonotype was detected a few times. The chain recombines TRBV11-2 with TRBJ2-7; 9 nucleotides line up with TRBD1. V was clipped by 5 bases and J by 3 bases; unmatched bases: 11. The CDR3 extends over 16 amino acids. Germline-derived CDR1 and CDR2 are SGHAT and FQNNGV. CDR3 DNA: TGTGCCAGCAGCACCCTCCGGGGACAGGGATACTACGAGCAGTACTTC. It is translated as CASSTLRGQGYYEQYF.

V gene TRBV6-2 or TRBV6-3 combines with J gene TRBJ1-5, with 10 bases that match TRBD1. CDR1 is MNHEY, CDR2 SVGEGT, per germline. Trimming removed 6 bases from V and 2 bases from J; junction bases left unmatched: 4. This CDR3 is built from 15 residues. Here the CDR3 DNA reads TGTGCCAGCAGCCGACAGGGGGCTGGCAATCAGCCCCAGCATTTT. Translating it yields CASSRQGAGNQPQHF.

The rearrangement joins TRBV6-5 to TRBJ2-1; 9 nucleotides line up with TRBD2. The V gene end was trimmed by 6 bases and the J gene end by 4 bases; junction bases not matched to a gene: 7. The CDR3 length is 15 residues. Germline V CDR1 and CDR2: MNHEY, SVGAGI. DNA for the CDR3: TGTGCCAGCAGGGCTGGGACTAGCTCTTACAATGAGCAGTTCTTC. This translates into CASRAGTSSYNEQFF.

In its sample, this clonotype was seen once. V gene TRBV29-1 combines with J gene TRBJ1-2; D unresolved. Germline values: CDR1 SQVTM, CDR2 ANQGSEA. This CDR3 contains 11 residues. Trimming shortened V by 3 bases and J by 8 bases, and 10 bases separated the two germline ends. DNA of the CDR3: TGCAGCGTTGATTGGGAGATGGGCTACACCTTC. This encodes CSVDWEMGYTF.

Comments on this clonotype: Germline is not matched at one junction end, which may reflect a read error. The chain links TRBV29-1 to TRBJ2-6, with D possibly matching TRBD2 (6 bases). Per the germline V gene, CDR1 is SQVTM and CDR2 is ANQGSEA. CDR3 length equals 16 residues. In DNA, the CDR3 is TGCAGCGTTGAAGATGGAGGGAGCTCTGGGGCCAACGTCCGGACTTTC. It codes for CSVEDGGSSGANVRTF.

The chain links TRBV10-3 to TRBJ1-5; no clear D gene. This CDR3 spans 16 amino acids. Germline CDR1 is ENHRY and CDR2 is SYGVKD. Trimming shortened V by 0 bases and J by 3 bases, and 12 bases separated the two germline ends. CDR3 region: CAISESGRSSNQPQHF. CDR3 DNA sequence: TGTGCCATCAGTGAGTCAGGAAGGAGTTCCAATCAGCCCCAGCATTTT.

This clonotype was detected once. The V gene is TRBV5-1, the J gene TRBJ1-2; possibly TRBD1 for D (5 bases). The V end was cut by 1 base, the J end by 6 bases, with 10 bases between. This CDR3 spans 13 amino acids. Germline CDR1 reads SGHRS; CDR2 reads YFSETQ. The CDR3 sequence is CASSLLQDDGYTF. CDR3 in DNA: TGCGCCAGCAGCTTGTTACAGGACGATGGCTACACCTTC.

Details on this clonotype: Sequence at one end of the junction differs from germline and may be a read error. V usage is TRBV6-5 and J usage is TRBJ2-7; perhaps TRBD2 as D (6 bases). Germline CDR1 is MNHEY and CDR2 is SVGAGI. The CDR3 extends over 15 amino acids. CDR3 amino acids: CASSYDRSGTSEHYF. The DNA of the CDR3 is TGTGCCAGCAGTTACGATCGATCAGGGACTTCGGAGCATTACTTC.

The rearrangement uses TRBV4-2 and TRBJ2-1, with TRBD2 matching over 13 bases. The length of the CDR3 is 16 residues. V gave up 3 bases and J gave up 4 bases; unmatched junction bases: 3. CDR1 LGHNA and CDR2 YNFKEQ come from the germline V gene. The CDR3 region is CASSHGLAGVYNEQFF. CDR3 sequence (DNA): TGTGCCAGCAGCCACGGACTAGCGGGGGTATACAATGAGCAGTTCTTC.

The table lists this clonotype with a few counts. V is TRBV3-1 and J is TRBJ1-5; D not resolved. Trimming left V 1 base short and J 2 bases short, with 12 bases between. The CDR3 runs 16 residues. CDR1 and CDR2 (germline): LGHDT, YNNKEL (reference sequence). The chain's CDR3 is CASSQGPRRGNQPQHF. The CDR3 region has the DNA TGTGCCAGCAGCCAAGGGCCTAGACGGGGCAATCAGCCCCAGCATTTT.

This clonotype has just a few counts. V gene TRBV12-3 or TRBV12-4 combines with J gene TRBJ2-1; TRBD2 is a possible D gene (7 bases). The germline V and J ends were trimmed by 2 bases and 8 bases, with 22 bases remaining between them. The CDR3 has 17 residues. The chain's CDR3 is CASSLFVLGRGGDEQFF. The CDR3 DNA follows: TGTGCCAGCAGTTTATTTGTTCTCGGCAGGGGAGGGGATGAGCAGTTCTTC.

This clonotype was seen a few times. This CDR3 reads CASSLAGIGVGYEQYF. CDR3 coding DNA: TGTGCCAGCAGTCTAGCGGGGATCGGGGTCGGCTACGAGCAGTACTTC. The rearrangement links TRBV2 to TRBJ2-7; TRBD2 aligns across 9 bases. Losses at the gene ends were 5 bases for V and 3 bases for J; bases not matched to a gene: 11. Germline assignment: CDR1 SNHLY and CDR2 FYNNEI. CDR3 length: 16 residues.

The chain links TRBV7-7 to TRBJ2-5; the D gene is possibly TRBD1 (6 bases). Germline V gene lookup returns CDR1 SSHAT and CDR2 FNYEAQ (reference sequence). The CDR3 length is 15 residues. The ends were cut back, 6 bases at V and 5 bases at J, with 19 bases in the middle. The CDR3 coding sequence is TGTGCCAGCAGGAAGGGATCTACAGGGTGGGAGACCCAGTACTTC. Translating it yields CASRKGSTGWETQYF.

The rearrangement uses TRBV2 and TRBJ1-5; D is unresolved. V lost 2 bases to trimming and J lost 5 bases, with 7 bases between them. CDR1 is SNHLY, CDR2 FYNNEI, per germline. There are 13 residues in the CDR3. For the CDR3, the DNA is TGTGCCAGCAGTGAAAATAAGGATCAGCCCCAGCATTTT. This encodes CASSENKDQPQHF.

In regard to this clonotype: The junction does not match germline at one end; this may be a read error. V gene TRBV6-2 or TRBV6-3 combines with J gene TRBJ2-1; 10 bases map to TRBD2. CDR3 length: 14 residues. Germline CDR1 is MNHEY and CDR2 is SVGEGT. CDR3 region: CVSRSSGGDNEQFF. CDR3 bases: TGTGTCAGCAGATCTAGCGGGGGTGACAATGAGCAGTTCTTC.

The sample holds a few counts of this clonotype. The CDR3 sequence is CASSQQVGSGGEQFF. The DNA for the CDR3 is TGTGCCAGCAGCCAGCAAGTAGGTAGCGGAGGTGAGCAGTTCTTC. This chain links TRBV4-2 with TRBJ2-1; tentative D call: TRBD2 (6 bases). The CDR3 totals 15 residues. Deletions cut 3 bases from V and 9 bases from J, with 18 bases between. Germline V gene lookup returns CDR1 LGHNA and CDR2 YNFKEQ.

This sequence joins TRBV4-2 and TRBJ2-5; D not certain. This CDR3 comprises 15 residues. V was trimmed by 4 bases and J by 4 bases, leaving 16 bases between them. Looked up from germline, CDR1 is LGHNA and CDR2 is YNFKEQ. CDR3 sequence (DNA): TGTGCCAGCAGCCGAGATGAGGAGATGGGAGAGACCCAGTACTTC. It yields the protein CASSRDEEMGETQYF.

Here the CDR3 reads CSASWGLEAYNEQFF. The CDR3 DNA is TGCAGTGCTTCATGGGGATTAGAAGCCTACAATGAGCAGTTCTTC. The gene calls are TRBV20-1 and TRBJ2-1; no firm D call. This CDR3 spans 15 amino acids. Looked up from germline, CDR1 is DFQATT and CDR2 is SNEGSKA (reference sequence). With 5 bases removed from V and 2 bases from J, the gap between germline ends came to 16 bases.

This chain joins TRBV29-1 and TRBJ2-7, with D maybe TRBD2 (5 bases). Trimming stripped 4 bases from V and 3 bases from J, with 13 bases between. The CDR3 length is 13 residues. The germline gives CDR1 SQVTM, CDR2 ANQGSEA. As DNA, the CDR3 is TGCAGCGTTGGTAGAGCGGAAGGCTACGAGCAGTACTTC. This gives the protein CSVGRAEGYEQYF.

The gene calls are TRBV27 and TRBJ2-4; no firm D call. The J call is uncertain, as TRBJ2-7 better fits the DNA end. The CDR3 has 14 amino acids. Germline V CDR1 and CDR2: MNHEY, SMNVEV (reference sequence). As DNA, the CDR3 is TGTGCCAGCAGTTTTAATTCGGATTCCTACGAGCAGTACTTC. Translation: CASSFNSDSYEQYF.

Only a few counts were recorded for this clonotype. The chain employs TRBV4-3 and TRBJ2-1, with 9 bases matching TRBD2. V gave up 0 bases and J gave up 4 bases; unmatched junction bases: 7. This CDR3 region has 17 residues. The germline gives CDR1 LGHNA, CDR2 YSLEER. As DNA, the CDR3 is TGCGCCAGCAGCCAAGACGCCCCTAGCGGGGATTACAATGAGCAGTTCTTC. The encoded protein is CASSQDAPSGDYNEQFF.

V usage is TRBV7-9 and J usage is TRBJ2-7; D assignment may be TRBD1 or TRBD2 (6 bases each). The end of the DNA is better explained by TRBJ2-5, so the J call may be wrong. Per the germline V gene, CDR1 is SEHNR and CDR2 is FQNEAQ (reference sequence). The length of the CDR3 is 16 residues. The CDR3 coding sequence is TGTGCCAGCAGCCCAGAAGACAGGAGGGGTTGGGAGACCCAGTACTTC. As protein: CASSPEDRRGWETQYF.

The J gene is TRBJ1-2, the V gene TRBV7-9; D possibly corresponds to TRBD1 (5 bases). Germline CDR1 is SEHNR and CDR2 is FQNEAQ (reference sequence). The length of the CDR3 is 13 residues. V shed 3 bases and J shed 8 bases, with 13 bases lying between them. This CDR3 reads CASSFGAAGGYTF. DNA for the CDR3: TGTGCCAGCAGCTTTGGGGCGGCAGGAGGCTACACCTTC. The full variable domain, its missing parts supplied by reference TRBV7-9 and TRBJ1-2, is DTGVSQNPRHKITKRGQNVTFRCDPISEHNRLYWYRQTLGQGPEFLTYFQNEAQLEKSRLLSDRFSAERPKGSFSTLEIQRTEQGDSAMYLCASSFGAAGGYTFGSGTRLTVV.

In this sample, this clonotype turned up a few times. CDR3 bases: TGTGCCAGCAGCCGCTTAGGAGGGGGCCCTCAAGAGACCCAGTACTTC. It yields the protein CASSRLGGGPQETQYF. This sequence joins TRBV7-2 and TRBJ2-5; weak D call: TRBD1 (7 bases). There are 16 residues in the CDR3. Germline CDR1 SGHTA, CDR2 FQGNSA. Trimming cost V 5 bases and J 2 bases, with 18 bases left between them.

This clonotype came up a few times. This chain connects TRBV14 to TRBJ1-6, with D tentatively TRBD1 (6 bases). Trimming pared 4 bases from V and 6 bases from J, leaving 13 bases between. CDR1 is SGHDN, CDR2 FVKESK, per germline. This CDR3 comprises 15 residues. CDR3: CASSPKQGLNSPLHF. The CDR3, as DNA: TGTGCCAGCAGCCCGAAACAGGGTCTTAATTCACCCCTCCACTTT.

The V gene is TRBV6-1, the J gene TRBJ1-6; no reliable D call. Germline V gene lookup returns CDR1 MNHNS and CDR2 SASEGT. The germline V and J ends were trimmed by 6 bases and 7 bases, with 10 bases remaining between them. This CDR3 has 13 residues. Here the CDR3 DNA reads TGTGCCAGCAGGATAGCCGAGAATTCACCCCTCCACTTT. This gives the protein CASRIAENSPLHF.

The chain couples TRBV4-1 to TRBJ1-1; D not certain. Germline loops: CDR1 MGHRA, CDR2 YSYEKL. This CDR3 has 14 residues. V lost 4 bases and J 0 bases, leaving 9 bases between the germline ends. CDR3 bases: TGCGCCAGCAGCCCAGTATCTATGAACACTGAAGCTTTCTTT. It is translated as CASSPVSMNTEAFF.